What follows is one T cell receptor beta chain and its context. Its antigen has not been determined. A much bigger clone sits one base away, suggesting this may be a read error. The data belong to a study of read filtering for tumor transcriptome and immune sequencing (dated by TCRdb to about 2020). As for the study more broadly: Of the patients in the cohort, 16 to 20 were male and around 15 were female, and their mean age was roughly 68 years, with a range of about 47 to 80. Under revised international staging, about 8 patients fell into R-ISS I, around 15 into R-ISS II and more than five into R-ISS III. Whole-transcriptome libraries were prepared with the TruSeq RNA Access Library Prep Kit after DNase treatment. TCR-region mapped reads per sample ranged from about 3.5 to 10.27 million with IR-seq versus only about 75 to 1,400 with RNA-seq. TCR repertoires obtained by targeted immune repertoire sequencing and by bulk whole-transcriptome sequencing performed on the same bone marrow samples were compared. One main goal was a read-filtering strategy for immune repertoire data, in particular deciding whether clonotypes backed by only one read should be removed. Points the paper makes about the study in general: The correlation between IR-seq and RNA-seq shared clonotype proportions was increased by removal of single-read clonotypes. The sorted CD138-negative fraction was not purified T cells but a mixed bone marrow immune population. Compared with RNA-seq, IR-seq captured clonotypes at much greater depth and more reliably, and a smaller IR-seq throughput was enough to identify most of the shared clonotypes. In IR-seq, about 82% of clonotypes but about 4% of total reads were represented by single-read clonotypes, whereas in RNA-seq, about 70% of clonotypes and 40% to 55% of reads were represented by single-read clonotypes.

TCR libraries were built from approximately 0.4 ug RNA with the Immunoverse kit, using molecular barcoded adaptors covering alpha/delta and beta/gamma chains. TCR library preparation was performed with the same RNA that was used for transcriptome sequencing. An Illumina HiSeq 4000 with 2 x 150 cycles was used to sequence the TCR libraries. Per the source publication's procedure: MiXCR aligned TCR reads to human V, D, J and C references and assembled the aligned reads into CDR3 clonotypes, with quality filtering and error correction included. Clonotype counts and gene usage diversity were analyzed with the tcR package in R. Raw mapping reads were checked after the RNA-seq reads had been mapped by STAR aligner version 2.5.3a onto the human GRCh37 genome. To test how sequencing depth affects detected clonotypes, IR-seq fastq files were randomly downsampled with Seqtk 1.3. TCRdb ran its own pipeline on the public reads, namely fastp trimming at Q25 and MiXCR clone calling, and kept in-frame beta chains. A single entry per CDR3 protein holds the most common genes and DNA from its merged rows. None of the V and J calls come from the authors' own analysis; TCRdb made them. The sample table shows fewer than 50,000 distinct CDR3 sequences, and roughly 13% are seen once. Around 30% of the sample goes to the ten largest clones.

Bone marrow was sampled from every patient at the time of active disease. Ficoll-Hypaque density gradient centrifugation was used to isolate bone marrow mononuclear cells. Myeloma plasma cells were removed and CD138-negative cells were obtained by negative selection following labeling with CD138 magnetic microbeads on a MACS separator. Flow cytometry on an Attune NxT with CD138 antibodies was used to check the purity of the isolated cells. Total RNA was extracted using TRIzol reagent and was quantified on a NanoDrop spectrophotometer. For each patient, paired RNA-seq and IR-seq were run on the CD138-negative bone marrow sample from that patient. CDR1 DFQATT and CDR2 SNEGSKA are derived from the germline V gene (reference sequence). From the cysteine through the phenylalanine, the CDR3 covers 16 amino acids. Left in the record is the CDR3 DNA by itself, 48 bases read in frame from the first base.

This TCR was recovered from a donor at least 40 years old with multiple myeloma. The sequenced sample consisted of a population of CD138-negative cells sorted from bone marrow. Explained via the paper, the cell subset or site label denotes: bone marrow mononuclear cells depleted of CD138+ plasma/myeloma cells by negative magnetic selection. Here the chain combines TRBV20-1 and TRBJ2-3, and TRBD2 aligns with 8 junction nucleotides. The base sequence is TGCGGTGCCCGGCCCCGGGAGGGCCCAAGCACAGATACGCAGTATTTT. It translates to CGARPREGPSTDTQYF.